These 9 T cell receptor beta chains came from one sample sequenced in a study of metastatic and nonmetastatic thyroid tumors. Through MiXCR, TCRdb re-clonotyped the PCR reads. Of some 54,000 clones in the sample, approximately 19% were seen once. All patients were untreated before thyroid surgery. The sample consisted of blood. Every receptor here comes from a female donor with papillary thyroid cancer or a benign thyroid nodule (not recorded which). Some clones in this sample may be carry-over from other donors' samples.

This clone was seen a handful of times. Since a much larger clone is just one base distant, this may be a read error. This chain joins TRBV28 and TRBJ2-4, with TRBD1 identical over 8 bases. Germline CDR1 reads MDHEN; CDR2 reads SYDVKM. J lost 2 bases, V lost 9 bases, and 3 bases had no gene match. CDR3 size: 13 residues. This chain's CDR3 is CARGQGPKNIQYF. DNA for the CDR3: TGTGCCAGAGGACAGGGACCCAAAAACATTCAGTACTTC.

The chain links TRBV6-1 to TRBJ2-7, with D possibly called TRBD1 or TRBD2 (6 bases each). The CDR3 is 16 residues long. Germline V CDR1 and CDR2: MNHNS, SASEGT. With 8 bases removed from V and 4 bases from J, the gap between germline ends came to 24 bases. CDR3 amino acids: CASGGWTASFEYEQYF. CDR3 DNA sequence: TGTGCCAGCGGGGGGTGGACAGCATCATTTGAGTACGAGCAGTACTTC.

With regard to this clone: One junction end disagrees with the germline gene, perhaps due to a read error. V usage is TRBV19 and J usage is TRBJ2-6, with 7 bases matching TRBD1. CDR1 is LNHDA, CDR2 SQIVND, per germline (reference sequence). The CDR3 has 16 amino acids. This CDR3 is CASSIQRGPGANVLTF. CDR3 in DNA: TGCGCCAGTAGTATACAGAGGGGGCCAGGGGCCAACGTCCTGACTTTC.

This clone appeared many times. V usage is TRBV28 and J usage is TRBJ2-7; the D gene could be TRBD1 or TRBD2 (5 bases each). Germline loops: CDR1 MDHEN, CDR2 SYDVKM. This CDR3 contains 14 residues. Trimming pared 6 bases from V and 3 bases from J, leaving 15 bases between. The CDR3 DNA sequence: TGTGCCAGCAGGGCCCAGGGAAGCGGCTACGAGCAGTACTTC. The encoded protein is CASRAQGSGYEQYF. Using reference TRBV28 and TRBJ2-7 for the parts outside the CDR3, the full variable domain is DVKVTQSSRYLVKRTGEKVFLECVQDMDHENMFWYRQDPGLGLRLIYFSYDVKMKEKGDIPEGYSVSREKKERFSLILESASTNQTSMYLCASRAQGSGYEQYFGPGTRLTVT.

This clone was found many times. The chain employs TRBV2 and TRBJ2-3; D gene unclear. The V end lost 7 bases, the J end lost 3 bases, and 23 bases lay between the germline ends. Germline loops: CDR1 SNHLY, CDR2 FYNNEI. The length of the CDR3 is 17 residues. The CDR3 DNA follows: TGTGCCAGCATTCGAACCCCTAGTGTGGCGGCAACAGATACGCAGTATTTT. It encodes CASIRTPSVAATDTQYF.

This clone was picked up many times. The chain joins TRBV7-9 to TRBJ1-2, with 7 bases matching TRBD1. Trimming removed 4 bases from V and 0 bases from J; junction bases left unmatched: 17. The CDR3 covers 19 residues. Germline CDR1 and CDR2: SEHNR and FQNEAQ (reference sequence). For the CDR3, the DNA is TGTGCCAGCAGCTCCACCAAAGGGACAGAAATATTTACTAACTATGGCTACACCTTC. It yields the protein CASSSTKGTEIFTNYGYTF.

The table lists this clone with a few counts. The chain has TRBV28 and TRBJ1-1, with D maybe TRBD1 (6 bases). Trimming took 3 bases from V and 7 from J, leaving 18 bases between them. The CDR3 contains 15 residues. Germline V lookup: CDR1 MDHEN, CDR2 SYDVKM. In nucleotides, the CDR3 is TGTGCCAGCAGTTTCCCCATAGGGGGAAGCAATGAAGCTTTCTTT. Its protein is CASSFPIGGSNEAFF. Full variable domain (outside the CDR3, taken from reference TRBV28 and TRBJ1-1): DVKVTQSSRYLVKRTGEKVFLECVQDMDHENMFWYRQDPGLGLRLIYFSYDVKMKEKGDIPEGYSVSREKKERFSLILESASTNQTSMYLCASSFPIGGSNEAFFGQGTRLTVV.

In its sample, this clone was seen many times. The CDR3 DNA follows: TGTGCCAGCAGCTTGTCTGTCGGGAACTATGGCTACACCTTC. Protein product: CASSLSVGNYGYTF. This chain links TRBV11-2 with TRBJ1-2; no clear D gene. The CDR3 is made up of 14 amino acids. Looked up from germline, CDR1 is SGHAT and CDR2 is FQNNGV. V shed 3 bases and J shed 2 bases, with 10 bases lying between them. The full variable domain, in which reference TRBV11-2 and TRBJ1-2 provide the parts outside the CDR3, is EAGVAQSPRYKIIEKRQSVAFWCNPISGHATLYWYQQILGQGPKLLIQFQNNGVVDDSQLPKDRFSAERLKGVDSTLKIQPAKLEDSAVYLCASSLSVGNYGYTFGSGTRLTVV.

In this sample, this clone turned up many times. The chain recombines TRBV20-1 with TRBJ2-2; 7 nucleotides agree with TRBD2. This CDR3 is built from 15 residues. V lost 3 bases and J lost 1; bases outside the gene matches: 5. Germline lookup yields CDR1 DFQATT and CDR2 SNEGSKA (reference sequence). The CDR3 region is CSARRTSRNTGELFF. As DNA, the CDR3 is TGCAGTGCTAGGAGGACTAGTCGGAACACCGGGGAGCTGTTTTTT.